This entry lists 3 T cell receptor beta chains sequenced from one sample in a study of T cell changes during pregnancy in multiple sclerosis. Libraries were prepared by immunoSEQ multiplex PCR; TCRdb keeps only in-frame clonotypes and omits some of them. In the table there are approximately 60,000 clones, 80% to 95% of which are singletons. The starting material was peripheral blood, obtained after pregnancy. The receptors shown here come from a female donor in good health, enrolled as a control in a pregnancy study.

The genes are TRBV10-3 and TRBJ2-5, with TRBD2 identical over 7 bases. CDR1 is ENHRY, CDR2 SYGVKD, per germline. Trimming took 8 bases from V and 4 from J; bases not matched to a gene: 7. The CDR3 is 13 residues long. CDR3 amino acids: CAIRREGRETQYF. In DNA form, the CDR3 reads TGTGCCATCCGAAGGGAGGGGCGAGAGACCCAGTACTTC.

This clone was seen only once. The V call is TRBV6-1, the J call TRBJ1-4; the D is unclear. CDR3 length: 15 amino acids. Germline loops: CDR1 MNHNS, CDR2 SASEGT. V was pared by 2 bases and J by 3 bases, with 10 bases between. CDR3 coding DNA: TGTGCCAGCAGTGAATTCAGGCTTGCTAATGAAAAACTGTTTTTT. Amino acid sequence: CASSEFRLANEKLFF.

The chain uses TRBV6-1 and TRBJ1-6, with D perhaps matching TRBD1 (5 bases). This CDR3 spans 14 amino acids. The V end lost 6 bases, the J end lost 7 bases, and 13 bases lay between the germline ends. Germline values: CDR1 MNHNS, CDR2 SASEGT. The CDR3 spells CASRGGVWNSPLHF. The CDR3 DNA reads TGTGCCAGCAGGGGGGGGGTTTGGAATTCACCCCTCCACTTT.